The clone carrying this TCR beta chain was seen ten or more times. The data are from a study of response to subunit inactivated influenza vaccine. TCRdb called the RT-PCR reads again in MiXCR, with one record for every CDR3 protein. This table holds under 750,000 distinct CDR3 sequences, approximately 12% found once. The source is a man aged 45-65 years who received an inactivated influenza vaccine. This specimen consisted of PBMCs from blood, obtained on the day of vaccination.

The CDR3 region has the DNA TGCAGCGTCACCGGGAGGACAGGGGGCAACGAGCAGTACTTC. As protein: CSVTGRTGGNEQYF. V and J are TRBV29-1 and TRBJ2-7; TRBD1 matches at 11 bases. Trimming removed 6 bases from V and 5 bases from J; junction bases left unmatched: 9. Looked up from germline, CDR1 is SQVTM and CDR2 is ANQGSEA. The CDR3 consists of 14 residues.